One and the same sample provided the 10 T cell receptor beta chains below, sequenced in a study of OX40 agonist ivuxolimab in advanced cancers. Measured with immunoSEQ multiplex PCR; TCRdb has only the in-frame clones, and not every one. The repertoire holds fewer than 45,000 clones, with about 70% as singletons. The specimen comprised CD4+ or CD8+ T cells sorted from blood, sampled in a trial of the OX40 agonist ivuxolimab. The receptors derive from an adult with an advanced solid tumor such as melanoma, head and neck, liver or kidney cancer.

This chain connects TRBV25-1 to TRBJ2-3, with D perhaps TRBD2 (6 bases). V lost 3 bases, J lost 4 bases, and 11 bases lay in between. There are 14 residues in the CDR3. The germline CDR1 and CDR2 sequences are MGHDK and SYGVNS. CDR3 region: CASSDGGVPDTQYF. CDR3 DNA: TGTGCCAGCAGTGATGGAGGGGTGCCAGATACGCAGTATTTT.

The chain combines TRBV4-2 with TRBJ2-1, with TRBD1 identical over 9 bases. The CDR3 loop spans 14 amino acids. The germline V gene has CDR1 LGHNA and CDR2 YNFKEQ. With 2 bases clipped from V and 7 bases from J, the junction kept 3 bases outside the gene matches. CDR3: CASSQKDRGNEQFF. The CDR3 DNA follows: TGTGCCAGCAGCCAAAAGGACAGGGGAAATGAGCAGTTCTTC.

This chain links TRBV7-9 with TRBJ2-4, with TRBD2 as a possible D gene (6 bases). V was cut by 1 base and J by 0 bases, with 13 bases left in between. CDR1 and CDR2 (germline): SEHNR, FQNEAQ (reference sequence). This CDR3 comprises 17 residues. The CDR3 nucleotides are TGTGCCAGCAGCTTAGGAGGAGGGGAGAGAGCCAAAAACATTCAGTACTTC. Translated: CASSLGGGERAKNIQYF.

This clone has more than one count but fewer than ten. V is TRBV9 and J is TRBJ1-3, with D unresolved. Trimming cost V 0 bases and J 4 bases, with 2 bases left between them. Germline V gene sequence: CDR1 SGDLS, CDR2 YYNGEE. The CDR3 has 12 amino acids. The CDR3 loop reads CASSVAGNTIYF. CDR3 nucleotide sequence: TGTGCCAGCAGCGTAGCGGGAAACACCATATATTTT.

A remark on this clone: The same CDR3 can be traced to other DNA sequences in this sample. The chain has TRBV9 and TRBJ1-1; D is uncertain. The V end lost 6 bases, the J end lost 0 bases, and 12 bases lay between the germline ends. CDR3 length: 14 amino acids. The germline CDR1 and CDR2 sequences are SGDLS and YYNGEE. This CDR3 reads CASTPRGLNTEAFF. The CDR3 region has the DNA TGTGCCAGCACCCCCCGCGGCTTGAACACTGAAGCTTTCTTT.

The chain carries TRBV19 and TRBJ2-7; 8 nucleotides line up with TRBD2. Germline V gene sequence: CDR1 LNHDA, CDR2 SQIVND (reference sequence). CDR3 length equals 14 residues. V was clipped by 7 bases and J by 4 bases; unmatched bases: 9. DNA for the CDR3: TGTGCCAGTAATATTGGTCCGGGGGGGTACGAGCAGTACTTC. Protein: CASNIGPGGYEQYF.

The chain has TRBV30 and TRBJ2-5; D unclear. The ends were cut back, 2 bases at V and 4 bases at J, with 11 bases in the middle. This CDR3 region has 13 residues. Germline values: CDR1 GTSNPN, CDR2 SVGIG (reference sequence). The CDR3 here is CAWSIRRRETQYF. Written as DNA, the CDR3 is TGTGCCTGGAGTATCCGCAGGCGAGAGACCCAGTACTTC.

The V call is TRBV7-9, the J call TRBJ2-7; D is unclear. Looked up from germline, CDR1 is SEHNR and CDR2 is FQNEAQ (reference sequence). Trimming shortened V by 3 bases and J by 3 bases, and 9 bases separated the two germline ends. The CDR3 has 13 amino acids. In DNA, the CDR3 is TGTGCCAGCAGCTTTTCGGAGATCTACGAGCAGTACGTC. It specifies CASSFSEIYEQYV.

The rearrangement links TRBV9 to TRBJ1-1; tentative D call: TRBD1 (5 bases). V lost 0 bases, J lost 3 bases, and 12 bases lay in between. This CDR3 has 15 residues. CDR1 and CDR2 from the germline V gene are SGDLS and YYNGEE. The CDR3 sequence is CASSVVGGADTEAFF. The CDR3 nucleotides are TGTGCCAGCAGCGTAGTGGGAGGGGCGGACACTGAAGCTTTCTTT. The full variable domain, rest sourced from reference TRBV9 and TRBJ1-1, is DSGVTQTPKHLITATGQRVTLRCSPRSGDLSVYWYQQSLDQGLQFLIQYYNGEERAKGNILERFSAQQFPDLHSELNLSSLELGDSALYFCASSVVGGADTEAFFGQGTRLTVV.

This chain links TRBV19 with TRBJ1-4; 8 nucleotides agree with TRBD1. With 9 bases clipped from V and 7 bases from J, the junction kept 7 bases outside the gene matches. The CDR3 runs to 13 residues. Looked up from germline, CDR1 is LNHDA and CDR2 is SQIVND (reference sequence). The CDR3 region is CASLGTGREKLFF. The CDR3 DNA follows: TGTGCCAGCCTCGGGACAGGCCGTGAAAAACTGTTTTTT.